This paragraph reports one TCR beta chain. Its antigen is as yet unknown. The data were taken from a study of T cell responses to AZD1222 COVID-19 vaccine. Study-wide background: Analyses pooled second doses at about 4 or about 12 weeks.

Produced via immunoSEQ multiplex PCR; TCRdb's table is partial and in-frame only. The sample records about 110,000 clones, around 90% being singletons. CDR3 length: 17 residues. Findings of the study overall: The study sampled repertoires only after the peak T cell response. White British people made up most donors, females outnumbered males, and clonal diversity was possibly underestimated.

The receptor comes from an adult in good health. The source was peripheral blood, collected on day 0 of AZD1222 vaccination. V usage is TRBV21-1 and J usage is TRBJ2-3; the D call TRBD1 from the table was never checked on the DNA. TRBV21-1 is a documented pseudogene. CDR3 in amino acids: CASSIRGGAALGDTQYF. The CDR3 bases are TGTGCCAGCAGCATCCGTGGTGGGGCGGCCCTCGGAGATACGCAGTATTTT.